A single sample gave rise to the 3 T cell receptor beta chains below, sequenced in a study of blood T cell repertoires in COVID-19. Only in-frame clones appear in the TCRdb table, and some are missing; sequencing was by immunoSEQ multiplex PCR. Of some 390,000 clones listed, around 89% were seen once; the top ten hold 0.95% to 1.3%. Input material: PBMCs or T cells enriched from blood (not recorded which). Receptors originate from a man aged 25 to 40 who had recovered from COVID-19.

This rearrangement joins TRBV5-1 to TRBJ2-6, with a tentative D call TRBD1 (5 bases). Trimming removed 5 bases from V and 0 bases from J, with 15 bases in between. CDR3 length equals 17 residues. Germline V CDR1 and CDR2: SGHRS, YFSETQ. CDR3 coding DNA: TGCGCCAGCAGTTTCGGTAGGGGCTCCTCTGGGGCCAACGTCCTGACTTTC. Protein product: CASSFGRGSSGANVLTF.

This clone was seen a few times. CDR3 region: CASSQVGSGISPLHF. In DNA, the CDR3 is TGTGCCAGCAGCCAAGTGGGGTCGGGAATTTCACCCCTCCACTTT. This chain connects TRBV3-1 (or the pseudogene TRBV3-2) to TRBJ1-6; D not resolved. The germline V and J ends were trimmed by 1 base and 9 bases, with 13 bases remaining between them. Germline lookup yields CDR1 LGHDT and CDR2 YNNKEL (reference sequence). The CDR3 runs 15 residues.

This chain uses TRBV9 with TRBJ2-2, with 12 nucleotides matching TRBD2. This CDR3 spans 16 amino acids. V dropped 1 base and J dropped 8; count of bases not matched to a gene: 6. Germline values: CDR1 SGDLS, CDR2 YYNGEE. Here the CDR3 DNA reads TGTGCCAGCAGCGTATCCCCGACTAGCGGGAGTGGGGAGCTGTTTTTT. Residues: CASSVSPTSGSGELFF. The variable domain in full, with the rest retrieved from reference TRBV9 and TRBJ2-2, is DSGVTQTPKHLITATGQRVTLRCSPRSGDLSVYWYQQSLDQGLQFLIQYYNGEERAKGNILERFSAQQFPDLHSELNLSSLELGDSALYFCASSVSPTSGSGELFFGEGSRLTVL.